This TCR beta chain emerged from a study of post-analysis software for immune sequencing data. General study points: Patients used five TRBV segments, including TRBV5-6, TRBV5-1 and TRBV20-1, more often than controls.

This clonotype occurred a few times. Its specificity is unknown. V dropped 1 base and J dropped 9 bases, with 6 bases sitting between them. Per germline, CDR1 SEHNR and CDR2 FQNEAQ (reference sequence). The CDR3 consists of 11 residues. TCR beta cDNA libraries included unique molecular identifiers. TCRdb recomputed calls from the PCR reads with MiXCR, one row per CDR3 protein. The data hold about 570,000 distinct CDR3 sequences, with approximately 34% observed a single time. The receptor comes from a girl between 2 and 17 years old with multiple sclerosis. The chain couples TRBV7-9 to TRBJ1-2, with unresolved D. The source material was blood. The chain's CDR3 is CASSLGGSYTF. The DNA for the CDR3 is TGTGCCAGCAGCTTAGGGGGAAGCTACACCTTC.